The 28 T cell receptor beta chains listed next were all sequenced from one sample in a study of early T cells in non-severe SARS-CoV-2 infection. TCRdb reprocessed the 5' RACE reads with MiXCR, giving one entry per CDR3 protein. The table lists some 60,000 distinct CDR3 sequences, roughly 9.7% of them singletons. Sequenced material: whole blood. These receptors all stem from an adult who was a healthcare worker with PCR-confirmed SARS-CoV-2 infection or an uninfected control (not recorded which).

J is TRBJ1-1 and V is TRBV29-1; D unclear. Germline V gene sequence: CDR1 SQVTM, CDR2 ANQGSEA. This CDR3 spans 11 amino acids. V was cut by 7 bases and J by 7 bases, with 13 bases left in between. The CDR3: CSASVAGEAFF. The CDR3 bases are TGCAGCGCATCGGTCGCGGGTGAAGCTTTCTTT. Based on the CDR3 plus reference TRBV29-1 and TRBJ1-1, the full variable domain is SAVISQKPSRDICQRGTSLTIQCQVDSQVTMMFWYRQQPGQSLTLIATANQGSEATYESGFVIDKFPISRPNLTFSTLTVSNMSPEDSSIYLCSASVAGEAFFGQGTRLTVV.

This clonotype was found many times. Written as DNA, the CDR3 is TGTGCCAGCAGTTCCTCCGTTCAAGAGACCCAGTACTTC. Amino acids: CASSSSVQETQYF. This chain connects TRBV6-6 to TRBJ2-5; unclear D gene. The CDR3 is 13 amino acids. V was trimmed by 4 bases and J by 2 bases, leaving 8 bases between them. The V gene's germline CDR1 is MNHNY and CDR2 SVGAGI (reference sequence).

In its sample, this clonotype was seen many times. The genes are TRBV6-2 or TRBV6-3 and TRBJ2-7; no clear D gene. Trimming removed 6 bases from V and 3 bases from J, with 15 bases in between. This CDR3 region has 14 residues. The germline V gene encodes CDR1 MNHEY and CDR2 SVGEGT. The CDR3 DNA reads as TGTGCCAGCAGCCCACAAGAGGCGTACTACGAGCAGTACTTC. It specifies CASSPQEAYYEQYF.

This clonotype was picked up many times. V and J are TRBV6-2 or TRBV6-3 and TRBJ2-3, with 9 bases identical to TRBD1. Germline CDR1 is MNHEY and CDR2 is SVGEGT. CDR3 length: 15 amino acids. The J segment lost 6 bases and the V segment lost 7 bases, leaving 11 bases of the junction unmatched. The CDR3 nucleotides are TGTGCCAGCACCCCCCCGGGACAGGGAAAGGATACGCAGTATTTT. Translation: CASTPPGQGKDTQYF.

This clonotype has a count of ten or more. The genes are TRBV27 and TRBJ2-7; TRBD1 matches at 8 bases. CDR1 is MNHEY, CDR2 SMNVEV, per germline (reference sequence). CDR3 length: 14 amino acids. The V gene end was trimmed by 5 bases and the J gene end by 6 bases; junction bases not matched to a gene: 9. The CDR3 sequence: CASSPRTGQGEQYF. DNA of the CDR3: TGTGCCAGCAGTCCCAGGACAGGGCAGGGCGAGCAGTACTTC.

This clonotype was found a few times. The chain combines TRBV6-5 with TRBJ2-3; no reliable D call. V lost 7 bases and J lost 0, with 17 bases in between. Germline lookup yields CDR1 MNHEY and CDR2 SVGAGI. The CDR3 runs 16 residues. In DNA, the CDR3 is TGTGCCAGCACCCCACGTCGCGGAACTAGCACAGATACGCAGTATTTT. It specifies CASTPRRGTSTDTQYF.

The chain joins TRBV7-2 to TRBJ1-4, with no clear D. This CDR3 spans 15 amino acids. Germline V gene data show CDR1 as SGHTA and CDR2 as FQGNSA. V was clipped by 1 base and J by 4 bases, with 10 bases between them. DNA of the CDR3: TGTGCCAGCAGCTTAGAGGCAGACCGTAATGAAAAACTGTTTTTT. Amino acid sequence: CASSLEADRNEKLFF.

This clonotype was recorded a few times. The chain combines TRBV12-3 or TRBV12-4 with TRBJ1-1; maybe TRBD1 (5 bases). Trimming removed 6 bases from V and 5 bases from J, with 16 bases in between. The length of the CDR3 is 14 residues. Written as DNA, the CDR3 is TGTGCCAGCAGGCATACACAGGCGGTTACTGAAGCTTTCTTT. Amino acid sequence: CASRHTQAVTEAFF.

This clonotype came up a few times. CDR3 coding DNA: TGCAGCGTTTCTAAAGGGCCCAATCAGCCCCAGCATTTT. This sequence encodes CSVSKGPNQPQHF. This rearrangement joins TRBV29-1 to TRBJ1-5; D uncertain. Between the trimmed V and J ends, which lost 5 bases and 3 bases, there was a span of 11 bases. The CDR3 extends over 13 amino acids. CDR1 is SQVTM and CDR2 is ANQGSEA in the germline V gene.

This clonotype was recorded many times. The J gene is TRBJ1-2, the V gene TRBV2; no clear D gene. Trimming shortened V by 1 base and J by 6 bases, and 15 bases separated the two germline ends. The CDR3 has 15 residues. Germline assignment: CDR1 SNHLY and CDR2 FYNNEI. The CDR3 region is CASSEEGRPNDGYTF. DNA for the CDR3: TGTGCCAGCAGTGAAGAGGGCAGACCCAATGATGGCTACACCTTC.

In its sample, this clonotype was seen a few times. The chain is built from TRBV5-4 and TRBJ2-6; 11 bases are a match to TRBD2. The CDR3 extends over 19 amino acids. Germline V gene lookup returns CDR1 SGHNT and CDR2 YYREEE (reference sequence). V shed 3 bases, J shed 4 bases, and the junction held 12 bases outside the gene matches. The CDR3 loop is CASSSRVAGGPDGANVLTF. CDR3 DNA: TGTGCCAGCAGCTCCAGGGTAGCGGGAGGGCCTGACGGGGCCAACGTCCTGACTTTC.

This clonotype was seen at least ten times. This chain joins TRBV30 and TRBJ2-2, with 7 bases that match TRBD1. Looked up from germline, CDR1 is GTSNPN and CDR2 is SVGIG (reference sequence). V lost 2 bases, J lost 4 bases, and 7 bases stayed unmatched. The CDR3 length is 15 residues. The DNA for the CDR3 is TGTGCCTGGAGTACTCGGACAGGCTCCACCGGGGAGCTGTTTTTT. Translated, it gives CAWSTRTGSTGELFF.

This clonotype occurred many times. V and J are TRBV19 and TRBJ1-2, with D perhaps TRBD1 (6 bases). Germline loops: CDR1 LNHDA, CDR2 SQIVND (reference sequence). The V end lost 4 bases, the J end lost 7 bases, and 10 bases lay between the germline ends. The CDR3 is made up of 12 amino acids. The CDR3 loop is CASSKTGSGYTF. Written as DNA, the CDR3 is TGTGCCAGTAGTAAAACAGGGAGTGGCTACACCTTC.

This clonotype was found many times. This sequence joins TRBV20-1 and TRBJ1-1, with D hard to call. There are 15 residues in the CDR3. In germline, CDR1 is DFQATT, CDR2 SNEGSKA (reference sequence). Trimming removed 0 bases from V and 10 bases from J, with 21 bases in between. CDR3 coding DNA: TGCAGTGCTAGAGATACACGGAGCAGGACGGCCGCAGCTTTCTTT. Residues: CSARDTRSRTAAAFF.

This clonotype came up many times. The genes are TRBV7-3 and TRBJ2-4, with TRBD1 identical over 8 bases. The CDR3 loop spans 14 amino acids. V lost 6 bases and J lost 5; bases outside the gene matches: 6. Germline V lookup: CDR1 SGHTA, CDR2 FQGTGA. CDR3 bases: TGTGCCAGCAGTCGCGGACAGGGCGAAAACATTCAGTACTTC. Its translation: CASSRGQGENIQYF.

The gene calls are TRBV10-3 and TRBJ2-5, with D tentatively TRBD1 or TRBD2 (5 bases each). V dropped 6 bases and J dropped 5 bases, with 16 bases sitting between them. In germline, CDR1 is ENHRY, CDR2 SYGVKD. The CDR3 is 14 residues long. CDR3 in amino acids: CAISAVGAEETQYF. The CDR3 region has the DNA TGTGCCATCAGCGCCGTCGGGGCTGAGGAGACCCAGTACTTC.

This clonotype appeared many times. The CDR3 DNA reads TGTGCCAGCGCCTTTGGCCTCGATCGATTCTACGAGCAGTACTTC. It yields the protein CASAFGLDRFYEQYF. This chain links TRBV12-3 or TRBV12-4 with TRBJ2-7; D is unclear. Trimming took off 8 bases at V and 3 bases at J, with 20 bases between the two ends. This CDR3 comprises 15 residues.

This clonotype was counted at least ten times. This chain connects TRBV7-8 to TRBJ1-2; TRBD1 is a possible D gene (5 bases). The CDR3 covers 13 residues. Trimming took 3 bases from V and 5 from J, leaving 10 bases between them. Germline CDR1 is SGHVS and CDR2 is FQNEAQ. CDR3 region: CASSLGGLYGYTF. Here the CDR3 DNA reads TGTGCCAGCAGCTTGGGGGGACTGTATGGCTACACCTTC. Combining the CDR3 with reference TRBV7-8 and TRBJ1-2 gives the whole variable domain GAGVSQSPRYKVAKRGQDVALRCDPISGHVSLFWYQQALGQGPEFLTYFQNEAQLDKSGLPSDRFFAERPEGSVSTLKIQRTQQEDSAVYLCASSLGGLYGYTFGSGTRLTVV.

There are many counts of this clonotype. This chain uses TRBV3-1 with TRBJ1-3; no firm D call. In germline, CDR1 is LGHDT, CDR2 YNNKEL (reference sequence). The V end was cut by 4 bases, the J end by 0 bases, with 10 bases between. This CDR3 has 15 amino acids. CDR3 region: CASSPQQSSGNTIYF. CDR3 DNA: TGTGCCAGCAGCCCCCAACAAAGCTCTGGAAACACCATATATTTT.

This chain connects TRBV3-1 to TRBJ1-5, with no clear D. Germline V gives CDR1 LGHDT, CDR2 YNNKEL (reference sequence). CDR3 length: 17 amino acids. Trimming took 1 base from V and 0 from J, leaving 13 bases between them. CDR3 sequence: CASSQGAAGNSNQPQHF. DNA of the CDR3: TGTGCCAGCAGCCAAGGGGCTGCAGGCAATAGCAATCAGCCCCAGCATTTT.

This chain's CDR3 is CASSYSTGVATNEKLFF. For the CDR3, the DNA is TGTGCCAGCAGTTATTCGACAGGGGTGGCAACTAATGAAAAACTGTTTTTT. The chain combines TRBV6-5 with TRBJ1-4; TRBD1 matches 8 bases. Trimming took 3 bases from V and 0 from J; bases not matched to a gene: 6. The CDR3 contains 17 residues. Germline V gene sequence: CDR1 MNHEY, CDR2 SVGAGI.

In this sample, this clonotype turned up a few times. V is TRBV12-5 and J is TRBJ2-5; the match to TRBD2 covers 7 bases. The ends lost 6 bases at V and 1 base at J; junction bases unmatched: 8. Germline CDR1 is LGHNT and CDR2 is FRNRAP. The CDR3 consists of 15 residues. CDR3 DNA sequence: TGTGCTAGTGGGGCAGGTTCGGGGGGCCAAGAGACCCAGTACTTC. Translated: CASGAGSGGQETQYF.

In this sample, this clonotype turned up many times. This CDR3 reads CAWSVSWRDTQYF. Written as DNA, the CDR3 is TGTGCCTGGAGTGTTTCTTGGAGAGATACGCAGTATTTT. The gene calls are TRBV30 and TRBJ2-3, with unresolved D. V lost 0 bases and J lost 5, with 9 bases in between. Germline V lookup: CDR1 GTSNPN, CDR2 SVGIG (reference sequence). This CDR3 comprises 13 residues.

Only a few counts were recorded for this clonotype. This chain joins TRBV20-1 and TRBJ2-5; D is uncertain. CDR1 DFQATT and CDR2 SNEGSKA come from the germline V gene (reference sequence). The V end was cut by 0 bases, the J end by 5 bases, with 13 bases between. The CDR3 is 14 residues long. The chain's CDR3 is CSARDRQAPETQYF. DNA for the CDR3: TGCAGTGCTAGAGATCGGCAGGCCCCTGAGACCCAGTACTTC.

This clonotype was picked up many times. This chain links TRBV9 with TRBJ2-6, with D hard to call. Germline CDR1 and CDR2: SGDLS and YYNGEE. With 0 bases removed from V and 0 bases from J, the gap between germline ends came to 19 bases. CDR3 length: 20 residues. The CDR3 sequence: CASSVAHPHAFTSGANVLTF. The CDR3 nucleotides read TGTGCCAGCAGCGTAGCCCACCCCCACGCCTTCACCTCTGGGGCCAACGTCCTGACTTTC.

The V call is TRBV30, the J call TRBJ2-1; the D is unclear. V lost 4 bases and J 0 bases, leaving 1 base between the germline ends. The CDR3 runs to 11 residues. Germline-derived CDR1 and CDR2 are GTSNPN and SVGIG (reference sequence). The CDR3 DNA sequence: TGTGCCTGGACCTCCTACAATGAGCAGTTCTTC. It codes for CAWTSYNEQFF.

This chain connects TRBV9 to TRBJ1-2; a possible D gene is TRBD1 (5 bases). CDR3 length: 14 amino acids. From germline, CDR1 is SGDLS and CDR2 YYNGEE. V lost 0 bases and J lost 2, with 8 bases in between. The CDR3 reads CASSVGPGNYGYTF. In nucleotides, the CDR3 is TGTGCCAGCAGCGTAGGCCCAGGGAACTATGGCTACACCTTC.

J is TRBJ2-4 and V is TRBV7-6; D uncertain. Germline loops: CDR1 SGHVS, CDR2 FNYEAQ. The ends were cut back, 1 base at V and 0 bases at J, with 10 bases in the middle. This CDR3 contains 16 residues. The CDR3, as DNA: TGTGCCAGCAGCTTAGGCCCCCTCCTAGCCAAAAACATTCAGTACTTC. Translated: CASSLGPLLAKNIQYF.